These 27 T cell receptor beta chains were sequenced from one sample in a study of T-cell memory formation after mild COVID-19. TCRdb redid the calling of the 5' RACE reads with MiXCR, one entry per CDR3 protein. This table has 300,000 to 350,000 distinct CDR3 sequences, over 10% appearing once. Sequenced material: PBMCs or a T cell subset sorted from them (not recorded which). All receptors come from a man between 18 and 35 years old who had mild COVID-19 (a few samples of this study predate the infection). Cell type and time point are not known.

This clonotype showed up just a few times. The V gene is TRBV6-1, the J gene TRBJ2-3, with 7 positions matching TRBD2. V lost 10 bases and J lost 6; bases outside the gene matches: 10. The CDR3 runs 13 residues. Germline V gene data show CDR1 as MNHNS and CDR2 as SASEGT. CDR3 coding DNA: TGTGCCACCATCATCCAGGGAGGGGATACGCAGTATTTT. It codes for CATIIQGGDTQYF.

The chain combines TRBV7-2 with TRBJ1-2; no reliable D call. CDR3 length: 12 amino acids. Trimming took off 5 bases at V and 7 bases at J, with 11 bases between the two ends. CDR1 SGHTA and CDR2 FQGNSA come from the germline V gene. CDR3 region: CASSPGEFGYTF. The CDR3 region has the DNA TGTGCCAGCAGCCCCGGGGAGTTTGGCTACACCTTC.

CDR3 coding DNA: TGCAGCGTTGAAGATGCCAGGCTGATGGCCACAGATACGCAGTATTTT. Its translation: CSVEDARLMATDTQYF. The chain has TRBV29-1 and TRBJ2-3, with unresolved D. Germline V gene sequence: CDR1 SQVTM, CDR2 ANQGSEA. The ends were cut back, 0 bases at V and 2 bases at J, with 15 bases in the middle. The CDR3 has 16 residues.

The chain recombines TRBV9 with TRBJ2-1, with TRBD2 matching 10 bases. The length of the CDR3 is 17 residues. Losses at the gene ends were 2 bases for V and 1 base for J; bases not matched to a gene: 6. Germline assignment: CDR1 SGDLS and CDR2 YYNGEE. The CDR3 here is CASSVRLAGESYNEQFF. The CDR3 nucleotides are TGTGCCAGCAGCGTCCGACTAGCGGGTGAGTCCTACAATGAGCAGTTCTTC.

The V and J genes are TRBV27 and TRBJ1-6; no clear D. CDR3 length equals 14 residues. Germline CDR1 and CDR2: MNHEY and SMNVEV (reference sequence). V lost 7 bases, J lost 8 bases, and 15 bases lay in between. The CDR3: CASTSQISDSPLHF. The CDR3 coding sequence is TGTGCCAGCACTAGCCAGATTTCCGATTCACCCCTCCACTTT.

This clonotype was counted a few times. This may stem from a read error, because a much larger clone lies one nucleotide away. J is TRBJ1-1 and V is TRBV11-1, with no clear D. Germline values: CDR1 SGHAT, CDR2 FQDESV (reference sequence). V lost 3 bases and J lost 1, with 3 bases in between. The CDR3 sequence is 12 residues long. The CDR3: CASSFRNTEAFF. In nucleotides, the CDR3 is TGTGCCAGCAGCTTTAGGAACACTGAAGCTTTCTTT. Full variable domain (remainder filled in from reference TRBV11-1 and TRBJ1-1): EAEVAQSPRYKITEKSQAVAFWCDPISGHATLYWYRQILGQGPELLVQFQDESVVDDSQLPKDRFSAERLKGVDSTLKIQPAELGDSAMYLCASSFRNTEAFFGQGTRLTVV.

J is TRBJ1-1 and V is TRBV20-1; D is ambiguous. The CDR3 spans 14 residues. V lost 5 bases, J lost 3 bases, and 16 bases lay in between. In germline, CDR1 is DFQATT, CDR2 SNEGSKA (reference sequence). Here the CDR3 DNA reads TGCAGTGCTCTCCCTTCCAACCCCTACACTGAAGCTTTCTTT. It is translated as CSALPSNPYTEAFF.

The chain has TRBV10-3 and TRBJ2-3; 7 positions match TRBD2. V shed 0 bases, J shed 4 bases, and the junction held 1 base outside the gene matches. This CDR3 is 14 amino acids long. CDR1 and CDR2 (germline): ENHRY, SYGVKD. CDR3 DNA: TGTGCCATCAGTGAGTCGGGGGGGTCAGATACGCAGTATTTT. Translated, it gives CAISESGGSDTQYF.

The chain has TRBV11-2 and TRBJ1-6; 7 nucleotides align to TRBD1. The CDR3 consists of 15 residues. V trimming: 4 bases; J trimming: 6 bases; junction bases outside the gene matches: 6. Germline V lookup: CDR1 SGHAT, CDR2 FQNNGV. CDR3 sequence (DNA): TGTGCCAGCAGCTCCCAGACAGGGAGTAATTCACCCCTCCACTTT. Amino acid sequence: CASSSQTGSNSPLHF.

This clonotype has at least ten counts. This chain's CDR3 is CASSGAQGRTEAFF. Written as DNA, the CDR3 is TGTGCCAGCTCAGGGGCACAGGGAAGGACTGAAGCTTTCTTT. This chain links TRBV18 with TRBJ1-1; possibly TRBD1 for D (6 bases). This CDR3 has 14 residues. Germline CDR1 is KGHSH and CDR2 is LQKENI. V was cut by 5 bases and J by 5 bases, with 15 bases left in between.

This clonotype was detected a few times. The rearrangement links TRBV12-3 or TRBV12-4 to TRBJ2-1; D not certain. The CDR3 is 15 residues long. V was clipped by 5 bases and J by 7 bases, with 18 bases between them. The CDR3 DNA follows: TGTGCCAGCAGTGTGCTCGAGGTCCTTTCAAATGAGCAGTTCTTC. Protein sequence: CASSVLEVLSNEQFF.

The chain couples TRBV5-5 to TRBJ2-3; tentatively, D is TRBD2 (6 bases). The germline V gene has CDR1 SGHKS and CDR2 YYEKEE (reference sequence). The V end lost 4 bases, the J end lost 5 bases, and 11 bases lay between the germline ends. The CDR3 covers 13 residues. This chain's CDR3 is CASSGDSRDTQYF. The CDR3 DNA follows: TGTGCCAGCAGCGGGGACTCAAGAGATACGCAGTATTTT. The variable domain in full, completed from reference TRBV5-5 and TRBJ2-3, reads DAGVTQSPTHLIKTRGQQVTLRCSPISGHKSVSWYQQVLGQGPQFIFQYYEKEERGRGNFPDRFSARQFPNYSSELNVNALLLGDSALYLCASSGDSRDTQYFGPGTRLTVL.

This clonotype appeared once. The J gene is TRBJ1-5, the V gene TRBV27; a weak D match, TRBD1 (5 bases). The CDR3 sequence is 21 residues long. From germline, CDR1 is MNHEY and CDR2 SMNVEV (reference sequence). Trimming removed 6 bases from V and 5 bases from J, with 35 bases in between. This chain's CDR3 is CASSLRGPFWGLTGEYQPQHF. The CDR3 DNA reads as TGTGCCAGCAGCTTGCGAGGCCCCTTTTGGGGGTTAACGGGGGAGTATCAGCCCCAGCATTTT.

The chain is built from TRBV5-1 and TRBJ2-3; no firm D call. V gave up 0 bases and J gave up 7 bases, with 6 bases separating them. The CDR3 runs to 12 residues. The germline V gene has CDR1 SGHRS and CDR2 YFSETQ. This CDR3 reads CASSLEAYTQYF. CDR3 sequence (DNA): TGCGCCAGCAGCTTGGAGGCATATACGCAGTATTTT. Based on the CDR3 plus reference TRBV5-1 and TRBJ2-3, the full variable domain is KAGVTQTPRYLIKTRGQQVTLSCSPISGHRSVSWYQQTPGQGLQFLFEYFSETQRNKGNFPGRFSGRQFSNSRSEMNVSTLELGDSALYLCASSLEAYTQYFGPGTRLTVL.

On this clonotype itself: It may be a read error: a sequence one base away is much more abundant. The V gene is TRBV9, the J gene TRBJ1-2, with 9 bases matching TRBD1. V shed 2 bases, J shed 4 bases, and the junction held 0 bases outside the gene matches. Per the germline V gene, CDR1 is SGDLS and CDR2 is YYNGEE. CDR3 length: 13 residues. The CDR3 sequence is CASSVGQGYGYTF. The CDR3 DNA follows: TGTGCCAGCAGCGTGGGACAGGGCTATGGCTACACCTTC.

This clonotype was counted between two and nine times. The chain employs TRBV6-5 and TRBJ1-2, with 8 positions matching TRBD1. The CDR3 contains 14 residues. With V trimmed by 6 bases and J by 2 bases, 5 bases remained unmatched. Germline CDR1 reads MNHEY; CDR2 reads SVGAGI. Here the CDR3 reads CASSTRTGNYGYTF. CDR3 sequence (DNA): TGTGCCAGCAGCACTCGGACAGGGAACTATGGCTACACCTTC.

The CDR3 protein is CASSHRQAFF. CDR3 DNA sequence: TGTGCCAGCAGTCACAGGCAAGCTTTCTTT. This sequence joins TRBV28 and TRBJ1-1, with D perhaps matching TRBD1 (5 bases). This CDR3 contains 10 residues. The V gene lost 5 bases and the J gene lost 9 bases, with 7 bases spanning the gap. Germline values: CDR1 MDHEN, CDR2 SYDVKM.

This clonotype turned up a few times. The chain employs TRBV4-3 and TRBJ2-5; TRBD1 matches at 7 bases. V was clipped by 4 bases and J by 5 bases; unmatched bases: 10. CDR3 size: 15 residues. Germline V CDR1 and CDR2: LGHNA, YSLEER. CDR3: CASSPTGRVGETQYF. The CDR3 coding sequence is TGCGCCAGCAGCCCGACAGGGAGAGTGGGTGAGACCCAGTACTTC.

The chain's CDR3 is CASSRPDREDYGYTF. The CDR3 DNA sequence: TGTGCCAGCAGTCGCCCGGACAGGGAGGACTATGGCTACACCTTC. This chain uses TRBV28 with TRBJ1-2; TRBD1 matches 8 bases. Germline trimming cut 5 bases from V and 3 bases from J; bases unmatched to any gene: 8. This CDR3 spans 15 amino acids. The germline V gene has CDR1 MDHEN and CDR2 SYDVKM.

This clonotype was observed a few times. The J gene is TRBJ2-3, the V gene TRBV18; TRBD2 matches 11 bases. V shed 6 bases and J 1 base; nucleotides not matched to a gene: 6. Germline V CDR1 and CDR2: KGHSH, LQKENI. The CDR3 length is 16 residues. The chain's CDR3 is CASSPTLAGGTDTQYF. CDR3 DNA: TGTGCCAGCTCGCCGACACTAGCGGGGGGCACAGATACGCAGTATTTT.

There are many counts of this clonotype. The rearrangement uses TRBV11-2 and TRBJ2-7; 12 positions agree with TRBD2. V shed 3 bases and J 7 bases; nucleotides not matched to a gene: 10. The CDR3 sequence is 16 residues long. Germline lookup yields CDR1 SGHAT and CDR2 FQNNGV. In DNA, the CDR3 is TGTGCCAGCAGCTTGAACCCTAGCGGGGGGGCCGGTGAGCAGTACTTC. Its translation: CASSLNPSGGAGEQYF.

This clonotype was seen at least ten times. This chain uses TRBV5-1 with TRBJ1-4; D is unresolved. Trimming removed 0 bases from V and 0 bases from J, with 3 bases in between. Germline CDR1 SGHRS, CDR2 YFSETQ. The CDR3 has 14 residues. The CDR3: CASSLEATNEKLFF. Here the CDR3 DNA reads TGCGCCAGCAGCTTGGAAGCAACTAATGAAAAACTGTTTTTT. Complete variable domain (other parts from reference TRBV5-1 and TRBJ1-4): KAGVTQTPRYLIKTRGQQVTLSCSPISGHRSVSWYQQTPGQGLQFLFEYFSETQRNKGNFPGRFSGRQFSNSRSEMNVSTLELGDSALYLCASSLEATNEKLFFGSGTQLSVL.

This clonotype has just a few counts. The genes are TRBV4-1 and TRBJ2-3; tentative D call: TRBD2 (5 bases). The CDR3 totals 16 residues. The V and J ends lost 5 bases and 4 bases respectively, with 19 bases between them. Germline V lookup: CDR1 MGHRA, CDR2 YSYEKL. The CDR3 loop reads CASSATDWPRADTQYF. The CDR3 DNA follows: TGCGCCAGCAGCGCAACGGACTGGCCCCGCGCAGATACGCAGTATTTT.

In this sample, this clonotype turned up once. The V call is TRBV29-1, the J call TRBJ1-1; D remains ambiguous. The V and J ends lost 2 bases and 2 bases respectively, with 12 bases between them. CDR1 and CDR2 from the germline V gene are SQVTM and ANQGSEA. The CDR3 has 14 residues. CDR3 sequence: CSVENRAVNTEAFF. The CDR3 region has the DNA TGCAGCGTTGAAAATCGGGCAGTTAACACTGAAGCTTTCTTT. Using reference TRBV29-1 and TRBJ1-1 for the parts outside the CDR3, the full variable domain is SAVISQKPSRDICQRGTSLTIQCQVDSQVTMMFWYRQQPGQSLTLIATANQGSEATYESGFVIDKFPISRPNLTFSTLTVSNMSPEDSSIYLCSVENRAVNTEAFFGQGTRLTVV.

This chain uses TRBV19 with TRBJ2-1; TRBD1 agrees at 7 bases. The CDR3 extends over 15 amino acids. Germline V gene data show CDR1 as LNHDA and CDR2 as SQIVND (reference sequence). Unmatched junction bases numbered 10, after V lost 9 bases and J lost 2 bases. The CDR3 region has the DNA TGTGCCAGCCGACGAGACAGGGCTGCCTACAATGAGCAGTTCTTC. Protein sequence: CASRRDRAAYNEQFF.

This clonotype was recorded at least ten times. The V and J genes are TRBV5-1 and TRBJ2-1; possibly TRBD2 for D (6 bases). CDR1 and CDR2 from the germline V gene are SGHRS and YFSETQ. The CDR3 spans 14 residues. V gave up 3 bases and J gave up 5 bases, with 12 bases separating them. CDR3 region: CASSYGTLDNEQFF. DNA of the CDR3: TGCGCCAGCAGCTACGGGACTCTTGACAATGAGCAGTTCTTC.

This clonotype appeared a few times. The chain couples TRBV29-1 to TRBJ2-3, with D perhaps assigned TRBD1 or TRBD2 (5 bases each). Germline values: CDR1 SQVTM, CDR2 ANQGSEA. V shed 6 bases and J shed 6 bases, with 19 bases lying between them. This CDR3 is built from 14 residues. CDR3 nucleotide sequence: TGCAGCGTATCCGGGACGAAAATGTCTGATACGCAGTATTTT. Amino acid sequence: CSVSGTKMSDTQYF.